This T cell receptor beta chain was observed in a study of blood T cell repertoires in COVID-19. Study details: Both acute and convalescent COVID-19 samples were obtained from the United States, Italy and Spain. From T cells, B-cell-depleted T cells, or PBMCs came the material, which was cDNA or gDNA.

This CDR3 contains 15 residues. Germline V CDR1 and CDR2: LNHDA, SQIVND (reference sequence). V was shortened by 7 bases and J by 1 base, with 13 bases between the two germline ends. In the study's own analysis: Amplification of reference gene primers provided the estimated nucleated cell counts. The repertoire was sequenced with immunoSEQ multiplex PCR; TCRdb's copy has only in-frame clones and lacks some. The V and J calls and clone size are taken from that table; D and trimming were inferred from the DNA. Here the sample spans under 55,000 clones, under 85% being singletons. The sequence was obtained from a human donor in a cohort sampled during active COVID-19. V gene TRBV19 combines with J gene TRBJ2-2, with D tentatively TRBD2 (6 bases). Sequencing used peripheral blood. CDR3 sequence: CASNGLAQNTGELFF. CDR3 DNA: TGTGCCAGTAATGGTCTAGCGCAGAACACCGGGGAGCTGTTTTTT.